These 20 T cell receptor beta chains were all obtained from the same sample, sequenced in a study of blood T cells in healthy people across ages. Alongside a J-beta primer mix, a sample-barcoded 5' primer served in a second PCR lasting about 7 to 12 cycles. TCRdb itself ran the 5' RACE reads through MiXCR, one entry per CDR3 protein. The sample has around 1,500,000 distinct CDR3 sequences; roughly 30% are singletons. Specimen: blood. Every receptor here comes from a woman between 25 and 40 years old in good health.

The chain joins TRBV5-1 to TRBJ2-3; maybe TRBD1 (6 bases). The length of the CDR3 is 15 residues. V lost 0 bases and J lost 4, with 12 bases in between. From germline, CDR1 is SGHRS and CDR2 YFSETQ. CDR3 in amino acids: CASSLEGDKSDTQYF. CDR3 nucleotides: TGCGCCAGCAGCTTGGAGGGGGACAAATCAGATACGCAGTATTTT.

In this sample, this clonotype turned up a few times. The chain uses TRBV2 and TRBJ2-3; D remains unclear. In germline, CDR1 is SNHLY, CDR2 FYNNEI. Trimming took 7 bases from V and 4 from J, leaving 9 bases between them. The CDR3 is made up of 12 amino acids. The CDR3 protein is CASTPFPDTQYF. CDR3 in DNA: TGTGCCAGCACCCCGTTCCCAGATACGCAGTATTTT.

This clonotype appeared a few times. The chain recombines TRBV20-1 with TRBJ1-4; weak D call: TRBD1 (6 bases). The CDR3 spans 15 residues. V lost 0 bases to trimming and J lost 6 bases, with 14 bases between them. Germline V lookup: CDR1 DFQATT, CDR2 SNEGSKA (reference sequence). CDR3 nucleotide sequence: TGCAGTGCTAGAGATCCGGGGGGCAGGGATGAAAAACTGTTTTTT. Its protein product is CSARDPGGRDEKLFF.

Remarks on this clonotype: A much larger clone lies one base from this, so it may be a read error. V is TRBV29-1 and J is TRBJ2-1; tentatively, D is TRBD1 (5 bases). Germline values: CDR1 SQVTM, CDR2 ANQGSEA. V lost 8 bases to trimming and J lost 4 bases, with 18 bases between them. This CDR3 has 14 residues. Written as DNA, the CDR3 is TGCAGCATAGGTGGGGCCCCTGTGTACAATGAGCAGTTCTTC. Translation gives CSIGGAPVYNEQFF.

This clonotype was observed many times. This chain's CDR3 is CASRPAGGPLETQYF. CDR3 nucleotides: TGCGCCAGCAGACCAGCGGGAGGGCCCTTAGAGACCCAGTACTTC. The rearrangement uses TRBV5-1 and TRBJ2-5; 10 positions agree with TRBD2. V shed 5 bases, J shed 4 bases, and the junction held 8 bases outside the gene matches. The CDR3 is 15 amino acids. Germline assignment: CDR1 SGHRS and CDR2 YFSETQ.

Comment on this clonotype: A read error may produce the germline difference seen at one junction end. The chain uses TRBV10-1 and TRBJ2-1, with unresolved D. Germline V gene data show CDR1 as WNHNN and CDR2 as SYGVQD (reference sequence). The CDR3 is made up of 17 amino acids. CDR3 DNA: TGCGCCAGCGGTGAGATAGGTTTGCGGAGCTCCTACAATGAGCAGTTCTTC. This gives the protein CASGEIGLRSSYNEQFF.

V is TRBV2 and J is TRBJ1-3; maybe TRBD1 (6 bases). The CDR3 has 15 amino acids. V shed 6 bases and J shed 0 bases, with 12 bases lying between them. Looked up from germline, CDR1 is SNHLY and CDR2 is FYNNEI. The CDR3 loop is CASSLQGPSGNTIYF. The CDR3 nucleotides read TGTGCCAGCAGCTTACAGGGACCCTCTGGAAACACCATATATTTT.

This clonotype came up many times. V usage is TRBV5-1 and J usage is TRBJ1-5; D call uncertain. This CDR3 spans 14 amino acids. With 0 bases removed from V and 2 bases from J, the gap between germline ends came to 6 bases. Germline CDR1 reads SGHRS; CDR2 reads YFSETQ. The CDR3: CASSLDGGNQPQHF. The CDR3 DNA sequence: TGCGCCAGCAGCTTGGACGGGGGCAATCAGCCCCAGCATTTT.

The V gene is TRBV20-1, the J gene TRBJ2-5, with a weak D call TRBD2 (7 bases). The CDR3 has 17 residues. With 6 bases removed from V and 1 base from J, the gap between germline ends came to 24 bases. Per germline, CDR1 DFQATT and CDR2 SNEGSKA (reference sequence). CDR3 region: CSASPLGGPSFQETQYF. CDR3 in DNA: TGCAGTGCCTCCCCTCTCGGGGGGCCTTCATTCCAAGAGACCCAGTACTTC.

In regard to this clonotype: Germline is not matched at one junction end, which may reflect a read error. V is TRBV7-2 and J is TRBJ2-7, with a tentative D call TRBD1 (5 bases). The CDR3 has 14 residues. Germline V gives CDR1 SGHTA, CDR2 FQGNSA. The CDR3 bases are TGTGCCGGCAGCAGGCAGGGATCCCCCTACGAGCAGTACTTC. Its protein is CAGSRQGSPYEQYF.

Regarding this clonotype: A much more abundant neighbour one base away suggests this may be a read error. V and J are TRBV2 and TRBJ2-1; 7 bases agree with TRBD2. V lost 6 bases and J lost 6; bases outside the gene matches: 8. This CDR3 has 14 residues. CDR1 and CDR2 from the germline V gene are SNHLY and FYNNEI. Here the CDR3 DNA reads TGTGCCAGCAGGGCAGCGGGAAGGATCAATGAGCAGTTCTTC. Encoded protein: CASRAAGRINEQFF. Drawing the rest from reference TRBV2 and TRBJ2-1, the complete variable domain is EPEVTQTPSHQVTQMGQEVILRCVPISNHLYFYWYRQILGQKVEFLVSFYNNEISEKSEIFDDQFSVERPDGSNFTLKIRSTKLEDSAMYFCASRAAGRINEQFFGPGTRLTVL.

This clonotype was observed a handful of times. The rearrangement uses TRBV6-5 and TRBJ1-4; D unclear. Germline lookup yields CDR1 MNHEY and CDR2 SVGAGI. This CDR3 region has 13 residues. V was shortened by 6 bases and J by 8 bases, with 13 bases between the two germline ends. CDR3 sequence: CASRGRAGEKLFF. The CDR3 coding sequence is TGTGCCAGCAGGGGGAGGGCCGGGGAAAAACTGTTTTTT.

The chain carries TRBV24-1 and TRBJ2-3; 10 bases match TRBD2. Germline CDR1 reads KGHDR; CDR2 reads SFDVKD. The trim removed 3 bases at V and 1 base at J, leaving 6 bases unmatched. The CDR3 consists of 17 residues. The CDR3: CATSDRRLAGGTDTQYF. The CDR3 DNA sequence: TGTGCCACCAGTGATCGGAGGCTAGCGGGAGGCACAGATACGCAGTATTTT.

J is TRBJ1-5 and V is TRBV30; D not certain. The CDR3 totals 13 residues. V lost 3 bases and J lost 0, with 6 bases in between. Germline V CDR1 and CDR2: GTSNPN, SVGIG (reference sequence). This chain's CDR3 is CAWSDNSNQPQHF. CDR3 in DNA: TGTGCCTGGAGCGACAATAGCAATCAGCCCCAGCATTTT.

This clonotype was found a few times. The J gene is TRBJ2-5, the V gene TRBV29-1; 15 positions match TRBD2. The CDR3 spans 14 residues. Germline values: CDR1 SQVTM, CDR2 ANQGSEA. Germline trimming cut 4 bases from V and 4 bases from J; bases unmatched to any gene: 1. CDR3 protein: CSVGTSGRGETQYF. In DNA form, the CDR3 reads TGCAGCGTTGGGACTAGCGGGAGGGGAGAGACCCAGTACTTC.

J is TRBJ2-3 and V is TRBV7-9; tentatively, D is TRBD2 (5 bases). This CDR3 region has 17 residues. V lost 0 bases and J lost 4, with 17 bases in between. CDR1 is SEHNR and CDR2 is FQNEAQ in the germline V gene (reference sequence). CDR3 nucleotide sequence: TGTGCCAGCAGCTTAGCGGGAGTACGAGATTCGGCAGATACGCAGTATTTT. Translated, it gives CASSLAGVRDSADTQYF.

The chain combines TRBV2 with TRBJ1-2; D unresolved. The V and J ends lost 1 base and 2 bases respectively, with 8 bases between them. The CDR3 has 14 residues. In germline, CDR1 is SNHLY, CDR2 FYNNEI. CDR3 loop: CASSEEVFNYGYTF. The CDR3 DNA is TGTGCCAGCAGTGAAGAGGTATTCAACTATGGCTACACCTTC.

Note on this clonotype: This could be a read error, since a much larger clone is one nucleotide away. V is TRBV9 and J is TRBJ1-2; a possible D gene is TRBD1 (5 bases). The CDR3 spans 14 residues. From germline, CDR1 is SGDLS and CDR2 YYNGEE. The CDR3 sequence: CAGSVGQGGDGYTF. CDR3 nucleotides: TGTGCCGGCAGCGTAGGGCAGGGTGGTGATGGCTACACCTTC.

This clonotype turned up a few times. The chain links TRBV7-9 to TRBJ2-3; TRBD2 might be the D (6 bases). Trimming cost V 1 base and J 1 base, with 9 bases left between them. Germline lookup yields CDR1 SEHNR and CDR2 FQNEAQ (reference sequence). CDR3 length: 15 amino acids. The CDR3 here is CASSLVAARTDTQYF. In nucleotides, the CDR3 is TGTGCCAGCAGCTTAGTAGCGGCACGCACAGATACGCAGTATTTT. The variable domain in full, completed from reference TRBV7-9 and TRBJ2-3, reads DTGVSQNPRHKITKRGQNVTFRCDPISEHNRLYWYRQTLGQGPEFLTYFQNEAQLEKSRLLSDRFSAERPKGSFSTLEIQRTEQGDSAMYLCASSLVAARTDTQYFGPGTRLTVL.

This clonotype was recorded a few times. The rearrangement joins TRBV5-4 to TRBJ2-5; weak D call: TRBD2 (7 bases). The V and J ends lost 7 bases and 5 bases respectively, with 15 bases between them. This CDR3 has 13 residues. The germline gives CDR1 SGHNT, CDR2 YYREEE (reference sequence). The CDR3 region is CASAEGGVETQYF. In DNA form, the CDR3 reads TGTGCCAGCGCCGAGGGGGGGGTGGAGACCCAGTACTTC.